This T cell receptor (beta chain) is drawn from a study of vaccination and CD4 T cells after COVID-19. Study-wide findings and caveats: Convalescent patients displayed spike mono-reactivity in 304 of 307 vaccine-specific clones. Median approximately 90% of reactive clones detected in convalescent patients emerged only post-vaccination.

About this clonotype itself: Its cognate antigen is unknown.

Stated treatment: approximately 9-day PBMC culture with coronavirus spike peptide pools or control peptides (ViraFEST assay). The Oncomine TCR Beta short-read assay was what sequenced the DNA obtained from cultured CD4+ T cells. MiXCR, applied by TCRdb to the PCR reads, yields one record per CDR3 protein. The sample carries about 5,500 distinct CDR3 sequences, 71% recorded once. The sample comprised CD4+ T cells from blood, cultured in vitro. The clonotype comes from a human donor who had recovered from COVID-19.

CDR3 coding DNA: TGCAGTGCTGATAGGGCTAGCGGGGCCACAGATACGCAGTATTTT. Translation gives CSADRASGATDTQYF. The chain recombines TRBV20-1 with TRBJ2-3; 9 nucleotides line up with TRBD2. Germline V gene lookup returns CDR1 DFQATT and CDR2 SNEGSKA (reference sequence). V shed 5 bases and J 2 bases; nucleotides not matched to a gene: 8. This CDR3 region has 15 residues.